This T cell receptor beta chain was found in a study of CD8+CD57+ T cells in acquired aplastic anemia. Study conclusions and caveats: Controls did not differ significantly from patients in CD8+ Simpson's diversity.

CD8+CD57+ cell expansion had been shown by flow cytometry in patients chosen for sequencing. Severe acquired aplastic anemia was present in all patients. Patients had not yet gotten any therapy when their blood was taken for sampling. V was clipped by 3 bases and J by 4 bases; unmatched bases: 4. The CDR3 contains 14 residues. Germline V lookup: CDR1 ENHRY, CDR2 SYGVKD. Researchers used genomic DNA as the template to profile TCR beta VDJ and CDR3. TCRdb analysed the reads with MiXCR anew, one entry per CDR3 protein. This table has about 98,000 distinct CDR3 sequences, less than 75% appearing once. Of note for this clonotype: Its matching antigen is unknown.

The gene calls are TRBV10-3 and TRBJ2-7; the match to TRBD2 covers 9 bases. Sequenced: sorted CD4+, CD8+, or CD8+CD57+ T cells (not recorded which) from PBMCs. The sequence was collected from a human donor with aplastic anemia. DNA for the CDR3: TGTGCCATCAGTGATGGAACTAGCGGGTACGAGCAGTACTTC. Its protein product is CAISDGTSGYEQYF.